The 5 T cell receptor beta chains listed next were all sequenced from one sample in a study of OX40 agonist ivuxolimab in advanced cancers. Only in-frame clones appear in the TCRdb table, and some are missing; sequencing was by immunoSEQ multiplex PCR. Of some 70,000 clones in the sample, 75% to 90% are singletons; the top ten hold around 8.2%. The sample here was CD4+ or CD8+ T cells sorted from blood, taken in a trial of the OX40 agonist ivuxolimab. These receptors came from an adult with an advanced solid tumor such as melanoma, head and neck, liver or kidney cancer.

The J gene is TRBJ1-1, the V gene TRBV6-6, with D tentatively TRBD1 (5 bases). There are 12 residues in the CDR3. Germline CDR1 reads MNHNY; CDR2 reads SVGAGI (reference sequence). V dropped 2 bases and J dropped 8 bases, with 9 bases sitting between them. The DNA for the CDR3 is TGTGCCAGCAGTTACATGGGACGGGAAGCTTTCTTT. Encoded protein: CASSYMGREAFF.

The chain has TRBV7-3 and TRBJ2-5, with D hard to call. Germline-derived CDR1 and CDR2 are SGHTA and FQGTGA. Deletions cut 1 base from V and 12 bases from J, with 15 bases between. The length of the CDR3 is 13 residues. CDR3 sequence: CASSLNLHGPKYF. The CDR3 DNA reads as TGTGCCAGCAGCTTAAATCTTCACGGACCCAAGTACTTC.

This rearrangement joins TRBV19 to TRBJ2-3; 7 bases are a match to TRBD1. Germline V gene sequence: CDR1 LNHDA, CDR2 SQIVND (reference sequence). J was trimmed by 7 bases and V by 5 bases; bases with no gene match: 3. CDR3 size: 12 residues. The CDR3 DNA sequence: TGTGCCAGTAGTCACAGGGGAAATACGCAGTATTTT. This codes for CASSHRGNTQYF.

The CDR3 reads CASSFQTGGNEKLFF. In DNA, the CDR3 is TGTGCCAGCAGCTTCCAGACAGGGGGAAATGAAAAACTGTTTTTT. The V and J genes are TRBV7-2 and TRBJ1-4; 9 nucleotides line up with TRBD1. Germline V gives CDR1 SGHTA, CDR2 FQGNSA. This CDR3 comprises 15 residues. V lost 3 bases, J lost 5 bases, and 4 bases stayed unmatched.

The rearrangement uses TRBV28 and TRBJ2-1, with D uncertain. V gave up 6 bases and J gave up 7 bases, with 16 bases separating them. The V gene's germline CDR1 is MDHEN and CDR2 SYDVKM. This CDR3 has 14 residues. The CDR3 sequence is CASSSRAVPNEQFF. In nucleotides, the CDR3 is TGTGCCAGCAGCTCAAGGGCTGTTCCTAATGAGCAGTTCTTC.